This TCR beta chain was sequenced in a study of vaccination effects on CD4 cells after COVID-19. Deletions cut 2 bases from V and 1 base from J, with 9 bases between. Germline V gene sequence: CDR1 SGHTA, CDR2 FQGNSA. The CDR3 is 15 residues long. Isolation of CD4+ T cells took place after nine to ten days of culture. Participants each got two BNT162b2 or mRNA-1273 vaccine doses. With respect to this clone: The antigen is unknown. This CDR3 is also generated by other DNA sequences in the sample.

This table comes from immunoSEQ multiplex PCR, and its TCRdb copy is limited to in-frame clones, with some not included. This table holds tens of thousands of clones, around 70% found once. This rearrangement joins TRBV7-2 to TRBJ2-1; D is perhaps TRBD2 (5 bases). The receptor's source is a human donor who received a COVID-19 vaccine. The starting material was CD4+ T cells from PBMCs cultured without peptide, obtained after COVID-19 vaccination. The CDR3 region has the DNA TGTGCCAGCAGCTTAACGACGGGGTCCTACAATGAGCAGTTCTTC. It translates to CASSLTTGSYNEQFF.